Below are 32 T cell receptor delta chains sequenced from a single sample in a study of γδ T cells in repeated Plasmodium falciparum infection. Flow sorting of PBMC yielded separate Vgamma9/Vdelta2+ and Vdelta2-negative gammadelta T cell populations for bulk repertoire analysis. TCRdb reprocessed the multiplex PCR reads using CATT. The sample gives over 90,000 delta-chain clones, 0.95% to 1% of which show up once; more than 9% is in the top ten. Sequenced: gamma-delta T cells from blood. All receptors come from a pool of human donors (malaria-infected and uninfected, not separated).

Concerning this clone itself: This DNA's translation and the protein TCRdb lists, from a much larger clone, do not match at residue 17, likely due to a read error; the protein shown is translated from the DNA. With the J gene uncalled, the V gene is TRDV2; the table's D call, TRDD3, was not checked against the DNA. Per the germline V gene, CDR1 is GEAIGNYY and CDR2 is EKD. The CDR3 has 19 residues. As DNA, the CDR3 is TGTGCCTGTGACGGGGTTATTACTGGGGGATACGATCTCACCGATAAACCCATCTTT. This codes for CACDGVITGGYDLTDKPIF.

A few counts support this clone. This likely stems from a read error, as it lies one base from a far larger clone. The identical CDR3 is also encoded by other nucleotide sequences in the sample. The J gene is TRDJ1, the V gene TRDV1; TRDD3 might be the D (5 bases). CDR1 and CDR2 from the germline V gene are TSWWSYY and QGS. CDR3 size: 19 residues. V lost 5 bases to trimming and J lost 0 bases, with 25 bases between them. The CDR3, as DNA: TGTGCTCTTGGGTGCTGCCCCTTTCTACGGGGGCCTTACACCGATAAACTCATCTTT. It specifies CALGCCPFLRGPYTDKLIF.

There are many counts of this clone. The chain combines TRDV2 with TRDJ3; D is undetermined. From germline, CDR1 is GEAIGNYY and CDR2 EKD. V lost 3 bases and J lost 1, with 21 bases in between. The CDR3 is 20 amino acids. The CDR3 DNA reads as TGTGCCTGTGACCCTATTGCCGGATCCCGTGAGTCCTGGGACACCCGACAGATGTTTTTC. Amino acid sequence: CACDPIAGSRESWDTRQMFF.

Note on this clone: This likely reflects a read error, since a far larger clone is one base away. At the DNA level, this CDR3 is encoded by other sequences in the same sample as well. The chain's CDR3 is CALGDPPSSRDWGMYTDKLIF. The CDR3 DNA sequence: TGTGCCCTTGGGGATCCTCCTTCCTCCCGGGACTGGGGGATGTACACCGATAAACTCATCTTT. The rearrangement links TRDV1 to TRDJ1; 10 bases align to TRDD3. No J gene was available from TCRdb, and it was assigned here by a germline match of the DNA. This CDR3 contains 21 residues. From germline, CDR1 is TSWWSYY and CDR2 QGS.

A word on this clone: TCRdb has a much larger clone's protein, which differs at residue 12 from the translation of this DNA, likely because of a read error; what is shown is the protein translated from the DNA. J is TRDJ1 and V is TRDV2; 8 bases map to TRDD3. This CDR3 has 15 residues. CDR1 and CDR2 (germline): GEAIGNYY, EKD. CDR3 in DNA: TGTGCCTGTGACACGTTGGCTGGGGGACTCGATAGACTCATCTTT. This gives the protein CACDTLAGGLDRLIF.

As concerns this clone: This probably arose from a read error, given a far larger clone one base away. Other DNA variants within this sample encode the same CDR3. CDR3 amino acids: CALGVFNNILNWGTPSADKLIF. DNA for the CDR3: TGTGCTCTTGGGGTCTTCAATAATATTCTAAACTGGGGGACACCGTCAGCCGATAAACTCATCTTT. The chain combines TRDV1 with TRDJ1, with 9 bases fitting TRDD3. TCRdb records no J gene; here it was assigned by comparing the DNA to germline. The length of the CDR3 is 22 residues. Germline V CDR1 and CDR2: TSWWSYY, QGS. V lost 4 bases, J lost 3 bases, and 27 bases stayed unmatched.

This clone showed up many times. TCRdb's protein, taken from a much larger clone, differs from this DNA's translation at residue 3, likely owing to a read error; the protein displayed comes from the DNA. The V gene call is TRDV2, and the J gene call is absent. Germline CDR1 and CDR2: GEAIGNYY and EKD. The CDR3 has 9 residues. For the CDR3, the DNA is TGTGCCTCCCACGGGGGTATTATCTTT. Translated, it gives CASHGGIIF.

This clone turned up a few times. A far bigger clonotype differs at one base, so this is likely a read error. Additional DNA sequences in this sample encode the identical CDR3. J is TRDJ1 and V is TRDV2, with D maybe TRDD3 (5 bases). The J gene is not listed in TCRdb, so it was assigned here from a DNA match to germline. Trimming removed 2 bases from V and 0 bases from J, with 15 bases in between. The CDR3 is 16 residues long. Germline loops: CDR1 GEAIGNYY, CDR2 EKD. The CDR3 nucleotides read TGTGCCTGTGACATATTAGGGGGGTCATACACCGATAAACTCATCTTT. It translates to CACDILGGSYTDKLIF.

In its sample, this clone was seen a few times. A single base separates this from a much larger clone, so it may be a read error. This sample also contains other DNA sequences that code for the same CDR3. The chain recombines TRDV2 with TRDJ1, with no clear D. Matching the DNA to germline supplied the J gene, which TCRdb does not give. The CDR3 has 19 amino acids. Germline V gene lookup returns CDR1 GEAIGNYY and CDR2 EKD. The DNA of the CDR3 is TGTGCCTGTGACACCGTGGGAGGAGCTGAAGCCGCTTACACGGATAAACTCATCTTT. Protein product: CACDTVGGAEAAYTDKLIF.

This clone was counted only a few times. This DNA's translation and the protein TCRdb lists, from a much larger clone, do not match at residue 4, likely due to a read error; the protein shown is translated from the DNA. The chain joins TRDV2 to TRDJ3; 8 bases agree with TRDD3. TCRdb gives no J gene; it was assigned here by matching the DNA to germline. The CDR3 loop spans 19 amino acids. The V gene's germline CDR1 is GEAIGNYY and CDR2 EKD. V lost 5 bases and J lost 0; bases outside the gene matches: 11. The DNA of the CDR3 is TGTGCCTGTGGCACTGGGGGGTACCTAAGCTCCTGGGACACCCGACAGATGTTTTTC. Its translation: CACGTGGYLSSWDTRQMFF.

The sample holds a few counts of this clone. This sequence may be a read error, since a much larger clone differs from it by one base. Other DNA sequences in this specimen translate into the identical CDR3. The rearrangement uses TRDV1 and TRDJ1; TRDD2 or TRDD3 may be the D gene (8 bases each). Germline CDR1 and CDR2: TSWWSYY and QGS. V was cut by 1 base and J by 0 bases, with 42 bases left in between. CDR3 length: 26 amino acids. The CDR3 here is CALGEQLPTRSPLLGAPGWYTDKLIF. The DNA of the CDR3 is TGTGCTCTTGGGGAACAGCTTCCTACGAGGTCCCCTTTACTGGGGGCCCCCGGATGGTACACCGATAAACTCATCTTT.

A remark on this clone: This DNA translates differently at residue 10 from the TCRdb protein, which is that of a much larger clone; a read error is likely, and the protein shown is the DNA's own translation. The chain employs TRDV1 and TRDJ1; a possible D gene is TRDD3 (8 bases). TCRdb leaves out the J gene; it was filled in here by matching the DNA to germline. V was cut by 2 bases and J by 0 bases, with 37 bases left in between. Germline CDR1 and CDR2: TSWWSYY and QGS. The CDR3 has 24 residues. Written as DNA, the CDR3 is TGTGCTCTTGGGGAAAAGAGTCCCCGCCTTCCTCCGTCGCATGGGGATACCCACACCGATAAACTCATCTTT. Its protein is CALGEKSPRLPPSHGDTHTDKLIF.

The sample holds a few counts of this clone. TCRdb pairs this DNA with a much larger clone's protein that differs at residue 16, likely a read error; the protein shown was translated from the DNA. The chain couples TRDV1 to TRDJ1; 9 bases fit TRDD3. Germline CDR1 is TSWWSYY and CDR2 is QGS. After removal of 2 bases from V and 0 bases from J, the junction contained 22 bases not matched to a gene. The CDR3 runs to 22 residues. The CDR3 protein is CALGEVRTKAGIRTTDTDKLIF. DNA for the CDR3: TGTGCTCTTGGGGAAGTCCGAACTAAGGCGGGGATACGGACTACTGACACCGATAAACTCATCTTT.

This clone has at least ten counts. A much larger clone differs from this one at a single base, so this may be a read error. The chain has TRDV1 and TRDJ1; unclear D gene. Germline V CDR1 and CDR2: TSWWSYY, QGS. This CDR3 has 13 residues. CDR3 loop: CALGELERKKPIF. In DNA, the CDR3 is TGTGCTCTTGGGGAACTAGAACGGAAAAAACCCATCTTT.

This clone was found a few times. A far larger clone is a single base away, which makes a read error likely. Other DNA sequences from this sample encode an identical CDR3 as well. The CDR3 sequence is CACDTVAAGGSSLTAQLFF. CDR3 nucleotide sequence: TGCGCCTGTGACACGGTCGCGGCTGGGGGATCATCTTTGACAGCACAACTCTTCTTT. J is TRDJ2 and V is TRDV2; 9 bases map to TRDD3. TCRdb records no J gene; here it was assigned by comparing the DNA to germline. Germline CDR1 is GEAIGNYY and CDR2 is EKD. This CDR3 has 19 amino acids.

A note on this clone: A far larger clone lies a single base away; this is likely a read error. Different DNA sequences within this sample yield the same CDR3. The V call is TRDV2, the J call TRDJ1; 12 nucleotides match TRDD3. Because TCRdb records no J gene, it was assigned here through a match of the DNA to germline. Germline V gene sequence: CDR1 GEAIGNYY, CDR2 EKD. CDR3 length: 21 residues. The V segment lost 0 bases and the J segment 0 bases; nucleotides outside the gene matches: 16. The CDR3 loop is CACDTRNTSYLGDTYTDKLIF. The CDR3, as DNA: TGTGCCTGTGACACCCGGAACACCTCCTACCTGGGGGATACGTACACCGATAAACTCATCTTT.

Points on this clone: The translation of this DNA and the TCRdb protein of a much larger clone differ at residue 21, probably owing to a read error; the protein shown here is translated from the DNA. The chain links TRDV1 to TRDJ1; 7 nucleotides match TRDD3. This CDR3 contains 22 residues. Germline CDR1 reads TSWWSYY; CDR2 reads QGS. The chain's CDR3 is CALGEVVTSWGYWESVTDKLTF. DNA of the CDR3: TGTGCTCTTGGGGAAGTGGTGACGTCCTGGGGATATTGGGAAAGCGTCACCGATAAACTCACCTTT.

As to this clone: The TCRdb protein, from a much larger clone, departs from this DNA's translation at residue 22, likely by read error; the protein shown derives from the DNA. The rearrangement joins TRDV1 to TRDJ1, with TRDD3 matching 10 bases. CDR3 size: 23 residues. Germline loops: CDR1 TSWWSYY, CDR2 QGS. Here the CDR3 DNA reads TGTGCTCTTGGGGAACCGCTCTCTGTACTGGGGGATCCCCACCTGGGATACACCGATAAACTCACCTTT. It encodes CALGEPLSVLGDPHLGYTDKLTF.

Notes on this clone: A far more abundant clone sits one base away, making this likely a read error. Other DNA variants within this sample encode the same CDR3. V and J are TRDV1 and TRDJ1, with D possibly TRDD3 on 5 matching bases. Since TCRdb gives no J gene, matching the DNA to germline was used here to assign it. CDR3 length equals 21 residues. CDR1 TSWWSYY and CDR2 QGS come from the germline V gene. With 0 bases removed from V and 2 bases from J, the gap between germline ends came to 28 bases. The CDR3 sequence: CALGELAVAGSSRWYTDKLIF. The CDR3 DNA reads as TGTGCTCTTGGGGAACTAGCGGTGGCGGGATCCTCAAGGTGGTATACCGATAAACTCATCTTT.

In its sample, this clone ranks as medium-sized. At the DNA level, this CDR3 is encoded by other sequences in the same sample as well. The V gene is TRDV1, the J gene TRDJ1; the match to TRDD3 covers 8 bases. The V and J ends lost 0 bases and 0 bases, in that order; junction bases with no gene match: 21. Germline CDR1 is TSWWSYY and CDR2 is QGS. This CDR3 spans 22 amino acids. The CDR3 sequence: CALGELRLTFWGKTSYTDKLIF. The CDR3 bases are TGTGCTCTTGGGGAACTAAGACTGACCTTCTGGGGGAAAACTAGCTACACCGATAAACTCATCTTT.

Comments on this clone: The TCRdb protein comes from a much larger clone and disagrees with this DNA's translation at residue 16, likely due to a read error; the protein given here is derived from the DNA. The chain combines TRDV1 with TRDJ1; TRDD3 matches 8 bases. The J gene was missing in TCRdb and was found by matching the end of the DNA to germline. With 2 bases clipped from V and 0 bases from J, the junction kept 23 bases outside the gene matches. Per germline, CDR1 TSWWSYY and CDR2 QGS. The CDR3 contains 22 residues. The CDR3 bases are TGTGCTCTTGGGGAATCTCACGCCCTACGCATTCGGGGGATAGAGAACACCGATAAACTCATCTTT. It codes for CALGESHALRIRGIENTDKLIF.

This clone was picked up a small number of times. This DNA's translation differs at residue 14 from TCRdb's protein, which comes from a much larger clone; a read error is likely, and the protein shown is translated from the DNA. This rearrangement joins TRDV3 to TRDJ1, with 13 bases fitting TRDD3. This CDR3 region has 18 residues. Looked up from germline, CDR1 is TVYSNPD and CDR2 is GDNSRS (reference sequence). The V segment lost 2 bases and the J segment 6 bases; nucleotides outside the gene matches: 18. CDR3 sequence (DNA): TGTGCCTTTCCTTCCCCTTGCGTACTGGGGGATACGCAGAATAAACTCATCTTT. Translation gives CAFPSPCVLGDTQNKLIF.

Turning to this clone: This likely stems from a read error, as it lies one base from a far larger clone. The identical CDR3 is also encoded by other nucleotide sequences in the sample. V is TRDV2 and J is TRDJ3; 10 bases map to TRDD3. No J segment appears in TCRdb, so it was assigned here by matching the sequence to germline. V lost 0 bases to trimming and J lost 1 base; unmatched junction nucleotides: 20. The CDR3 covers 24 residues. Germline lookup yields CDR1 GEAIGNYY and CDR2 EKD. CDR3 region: CACDTFAKDDSYWGISWDTRQMFF. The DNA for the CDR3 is TGTGCCTGTGACACCTTCGCGAAAGACGACTCCTACTGGGGGATTTCCTGGGACACCCGACAGATGTTTTTC.

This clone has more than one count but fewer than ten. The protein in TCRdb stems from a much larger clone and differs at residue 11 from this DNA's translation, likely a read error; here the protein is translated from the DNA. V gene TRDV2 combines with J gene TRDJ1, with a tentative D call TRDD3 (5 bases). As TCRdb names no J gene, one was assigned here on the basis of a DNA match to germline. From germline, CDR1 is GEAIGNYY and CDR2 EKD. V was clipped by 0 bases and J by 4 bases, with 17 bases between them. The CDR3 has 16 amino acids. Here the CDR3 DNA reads TGTGCCTGTGACACCATTCAAGGTCTAGGGATCGATAAACTCATCTTT. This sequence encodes CACDTIQGLGIDKLIF.

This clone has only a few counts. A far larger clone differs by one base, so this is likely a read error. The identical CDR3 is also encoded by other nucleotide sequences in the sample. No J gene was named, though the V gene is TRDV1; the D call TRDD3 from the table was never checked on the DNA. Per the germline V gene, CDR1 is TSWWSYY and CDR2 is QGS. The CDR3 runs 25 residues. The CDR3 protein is CALGEKFPRVALLGDTGRWTAQLFF. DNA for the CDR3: TGTGCTCTTGGGGAAAAATTCCCCAGAGTTGCCTTACTGGGGGATACGGGGAGGTGGACAGCACAACTCTTCTTC.

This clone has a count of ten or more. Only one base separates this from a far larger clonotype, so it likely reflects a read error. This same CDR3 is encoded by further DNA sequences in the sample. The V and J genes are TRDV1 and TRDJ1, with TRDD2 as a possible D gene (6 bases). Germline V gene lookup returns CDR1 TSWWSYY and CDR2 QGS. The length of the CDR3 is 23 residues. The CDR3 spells CALGERRILRLREYDGYTDKLIF. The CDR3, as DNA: TGTGCCCTTGGGGAAAGGAGGATCCTACGTTTACGGGAGTACGACGGGTACACCGATAAACTCATCTTT.

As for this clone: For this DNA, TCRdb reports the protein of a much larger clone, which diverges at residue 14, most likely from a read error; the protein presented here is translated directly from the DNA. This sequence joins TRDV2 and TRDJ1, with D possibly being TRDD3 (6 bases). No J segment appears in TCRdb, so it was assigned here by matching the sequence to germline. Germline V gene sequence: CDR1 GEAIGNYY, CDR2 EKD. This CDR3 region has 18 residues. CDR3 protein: CACDTVTVGARGTGKLIF. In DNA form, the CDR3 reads TGTGCCTGTGACACCGTGACTGTAGGAGCCCGGGGGACCGGTAAACTCATCTTT.

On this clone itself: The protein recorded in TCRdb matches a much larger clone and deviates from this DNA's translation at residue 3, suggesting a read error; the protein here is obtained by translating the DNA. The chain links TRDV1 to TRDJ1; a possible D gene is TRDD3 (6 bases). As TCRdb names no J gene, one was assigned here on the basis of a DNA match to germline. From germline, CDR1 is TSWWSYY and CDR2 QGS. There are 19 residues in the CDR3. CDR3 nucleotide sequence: TGTGCTCCTGGGGACAATAAATTTCGCTGTTCCCCGTACACCGATAAACTCATCTTT. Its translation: CAPGDNKFRCSPYTDKLIF.

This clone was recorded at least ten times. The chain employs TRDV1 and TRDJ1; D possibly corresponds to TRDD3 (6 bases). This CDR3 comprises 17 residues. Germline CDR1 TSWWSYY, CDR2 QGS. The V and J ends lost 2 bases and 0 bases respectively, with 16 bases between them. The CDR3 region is CALGEFHRGEYTDKLIF. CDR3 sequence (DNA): TGTGCTCTTGGGGAATTTCATCGGGGGGAATACACCGATAAACTCATCTTT.

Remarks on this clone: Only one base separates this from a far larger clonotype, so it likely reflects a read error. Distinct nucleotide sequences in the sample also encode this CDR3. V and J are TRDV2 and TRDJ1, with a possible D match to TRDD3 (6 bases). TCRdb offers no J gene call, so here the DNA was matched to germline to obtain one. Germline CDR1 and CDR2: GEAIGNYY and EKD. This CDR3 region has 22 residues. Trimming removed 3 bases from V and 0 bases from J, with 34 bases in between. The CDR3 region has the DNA TGTGCCTGTGACCCCATTCTGGCTGGGGACCCTAGTAGGGTCTTCGACACCGATAAACTCATCTTT. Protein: CACDPILAGDPSRVFDTDKLIF.

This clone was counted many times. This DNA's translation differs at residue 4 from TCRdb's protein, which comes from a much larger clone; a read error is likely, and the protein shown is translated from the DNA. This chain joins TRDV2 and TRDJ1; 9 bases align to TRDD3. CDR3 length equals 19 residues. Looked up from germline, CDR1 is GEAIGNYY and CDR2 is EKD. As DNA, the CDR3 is TGTGCCTGTGGCACCGGGGGGTACTGGGGGACCCCGGGGATCGATAAACTCATCTTT. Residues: CACGTGGYWGTPGIDKLIF.

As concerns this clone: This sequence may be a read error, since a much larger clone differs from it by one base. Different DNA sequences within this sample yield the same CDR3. The CDR3 is CALGESAGNWHATDKLIF. CDR3 in DNA: TGTGCTCTTGGGGAATCGGCAGGGAACTGGCATGCCACCGACAAACTCATCTTT. The chain combines TRDV1 with TRDJ1; maybe TRDD3 (5 bases). The CDR3 runs to 18 residues. Germline V lookup: CDR1 TSWWSYY, CDR2 QGS.